This entry lists 20 T cell receptor beta chains sequenced from one sample in a study of T cells in Graves' hyperthyroidism and ophthalmopathy. Regions amplified from RNA transcripts were the TCR beta CDR3 regions. Carried out on the TCR CDR3, a first-round RT-PCR used the HTBI primer set. From the multiplex PCR reads, TCRdb called clonotypes with MiXCR, one entry per CDR3 protein. The table lists 400,000 to 500,000 distinct CDR3 sequences, roughly 15% of them singletons. The sequenced sample was blood. These receptors were collected from a woman between 18 and 29 years old with Graves' hyperthyroidism.

V and J are TRBV11-2 and TRBJ2-5; 9 bases map to TRBD2. Germline CDR1 is SGHAT and CDR2 is FQNNGV. After removal of 4 bases from V and 5 bases from J, the junction contained 14 bases not matched to a gene. This CDR3 has 17 amino acids. The chain's CDR3 is CASSSPLVAGVAETQYF. The DNA of the CDR3 is TGTGCCAGCAGCTCCCCCTTAGTAGCGGGAGTCGCTGAGACCCAGTACTTC.

This clonotype was counted at least ten times. The V and J genes are TRBV29-1 and TRBJ2-7; the D gene is possibly TRBD1 (5 bases). Trimming stripped 5 bases from V and 6 bases from J, with 11 bases between. This CDR3 comprises 11 residues. CDR1 and CDR2 from the germline V gene are SQVTM and ANQGSEA. For the CDR3, the DNA is TGCAGCGTTTACTTTAGGGGCGAGCAGTACTTC. Its translation is CSVYFRGEQYF.

This clonotype was counted between two and nine times. This chain links TRBV4-2 with TRBJ1-3, with a possible D match to TRBD1 (5 bases). Deletions cut 2 bases from V and 0 bases from J, with 11 bases between. Germline V gene lookup returns CDR1 LGHNA and CDR2 YNFKEQ. CDR3 length equals 16 residues. The CDR3 loop reads CASSQTQVHSGNTIYF. CDR3 nucleotide sequence: TGTGCCAGCAGCCAAACACAGGTTCACTCTGGAAACACCATATATTTT.

This clonotype was counted between two and nine times. A read error may be the cause here, since a much bigger clone is one base away. This chain uses TRBV30 with TRBJ1-1; D remains unclear. The germline V gene has CDR1 GTSNPN and CDR2 SVGIG (reference sequence). The CDR3 is made up of 16 amino acids. CDR3 protein: CAWSVGRSSMNTEASF. The CDR3 coding sequence is TGTGCCTGGAGTGTGGGGAGATCCTCGATGAACACTGAAGCTTCCTTT.

In this sample, this clonotype turned up a few times. The gene calls are TRBV9 and TRBJ2-7; maybe TRBD1 (5 bases). The germline gives CDR1 SGDLS, CDR2 YYNGEE. Trimming left V 4 bases short and J 0 bases short, with 11 bases between. CDR3 length equals 14 residues. DNA for the CDR3: TGTGCCAGCAGCCCAGTGGGGCCCTCCTACGAGCAGTACTTC. Residues: CASSPVGPSYEQYF.

There are many counts of this clonotype. The chain uses TRBV7-9 and TRBJ1-1; no clear D. V shed 5 bases and J shed 2 bases, with 9 bases lying between them. The CDR3 runs 13 residues. Germline lookup yields CDR1 SEHNR and CDR2 FQNEAQ (reference sequence). The CDR3 loop reads CASSPPDNTEAFF. CDR3 DNA: TGTGCCAGCAGCCCCCCTGACAACACTGAAGCTTTCTTT.

This clonotype was recorded at least ten times. The rearrangement joins TRBV6-1 to TRBJ2-5, with TRBD1 matching over 9 bases. Germline loops: CDR1 MNHNS, CDR2 SASEGT. After removal of 8 bases from V and 4 bases from J, the junction contained 5 bases not matched to a gene. This CDR3 comprises 13 residues. CDR3 coding DNA: TGTGCCAGCTCGGGACAGGGCGGAGAGACCCAGTACTTC. It encodes CASSGQGGETQYF.

This rearrangement joins TRBV19 to TRBJ1-1; no clear D gene. Deletions cut 3 bases from V and 5 bases from J, with 13 bases between. Germline V gene sequence: CDR1 LNHDA, CDR2 SQIVND (reference sequence). There are 14 residues in the CDR3. CDR3 residues: CASSMAGESTEAFF. CDR3 in DNA: TGTGCCAGTAGTATGGCTGGGGAGAGTACTGAAGCTTTCTTT.

This clonotype has more than one count but fewer than ten. The rearrangement joins TRBV9 to TRBJ1-1; D call uncertain. Germline V gene data show CDR1 as SGDLS and CDR2 as YYNGEE. There are 13 residues in the CDR3. V shed 0 bases and J shed 3 bases, with 6 bases lying between them. The CDR3 coding sequence is TGTGCCAGCAGCGTAGCGGCGGACACTGAAGCTTTCTTT. As protein: CASSVAADTEAFF.

This clonotype has at least ten counts. CDR3 sequence reads: CASSQDPLAGYNEQFF. The CDR3 coding sequence is TGTGCCAGCAGCCAAGATCCCCTAGCGGGGTACAATGAGCAGTTCTTC. This chain links TRBV3-1 with TRBJ2-1; TRBD2 aligns across 9 bases. The CDR3 length is 16 residues. V shed 0 bases, J shed 4 bases, and the junction held 4 bases outside the gene matches. CDR1 is LGHDT, CDR2 YNNKEL, per germline (reference sequence).

This clonotype has ten or more counts. The rearrangement joins TRBV30 to TRBJ2-7, with 8 bases matching TRBD1. Germline values: CDR1 GTSNPN, CDR2 SVGIG (reference sequence). V lost 0 bases, J lost 4 bases, and 14 bases stayed unmatched. CDR3 length equals 17 residues. Here the CDR3 reads CAWSVDEARQGAYEQYF. DNA of the CDR3: TGTGCCTGGAGTGTAGACGAGGCAAGGCAGGGGGCGTACGAGCAGTACTTC.

The chain joins TRBV12-3 or TRBV12-4 to TRBJ2-1; 14 nucleotides line up with TRBD2. J lost 2 bases, V lost 6 bases, and 9 bases had no gene match. The CDR3 sequence is 18 residues long. The chain's CDR3 is CASSPGTSGSGAYNEQFF. CDR3 nucleotides: TGTGCCAGCAGCCCGGGGACTAGCGGGAGTGGTGCCTACAATGAGCAGTTCTTC.

This clonotype was detected once. The chain employs TRBV2 and TRBJ2-5, with 10 positions matching TRBD1. The germline gives CDR1 SNHLY, CDR2 FYNNEI. CDR3 length: 16 residues. With V trimmed by 1 base and J by 4 bases, 6 bases remained unmatched. CDR3 in amino acids: CASSEVTGTGVETQYF. CDR3 sequence (DNA): TGTGCCAGCAGTGAAGTAACCGGGACAGGGGTAGAGACCCAGTACTTC.

This clonotype was seen at least ten times. The chain employs TRBV28 and TRBJ2-1; 9 bases are shared with TRBD2. The CDR3 loop spans 17 amino acids. Germline values: CDR1 MDHEN, CDR2 SYDVKM. V lost 5 bases to trimming and J lost 0 bases; unmatched junction nucleotides: 8. CDR3 amino acids: CASSTRLAVVSYNEQFF. The CDR3 nucleotides are TGTGCCAGCAGTACAAGACTAGCGGTCGTCTCCTACAATGAGCAGTTCTTC.

This clonotype was found many times. The CDR3 nucleotides are TGCAGTGCACCCCGGGACACGGGATTGCGGCAGTACTTC. This gives the protein CSAPRDTGLRQYF. The chain couples TRBV20-1 to TRBJ2-7; perhaps TRBD1 as D (6 bases). The CDR3 is 13 residues long. Germline V gene data show CDR1 as DFQATT and CDR2 as SNEGSKA (reference sequence). V was cut by 6 bases and J by 9 bases, with 21 bases left in between.

The table lists this clonotype with a few counts. The CDR3 sequence: CASSLLMGTGGQSGSPLHF. The CDR3 DNA is TGTGCCAGCAGTTTATTGATGGGGACAGGGGGCCAATCTGGTTCACCCCTCCACTTT. The chain is built from TRBV28 and TRBJ1-6, with 12 bases identical to TRBD1. V was clipped by 1 base and J by 9 bases; unmatched bases: 13. CDR1 is MDHEN and CDR2 is SYDVKM in the germline V gene. This CDR3 comprises 19 residues. The full variable domain, in which reference TRBV28 and TRBJ1-6 provide the parts outside the CDR3, is DVKVTQSSRYLVKRTGEKVFLECVQDMDHENMFWYRQDPGLGLRLIYFSYDVKMKEKGDIPEGYSVSREKKERFSLILESASTNQTSMYLCASSLLMGTGGQSGSPLHFGNGTRLTVT.

This clonotype occurred many times. J is TRBJ2-1 and V is TRBV4-2; a possible D gene is TRBD1 (5 bases). Germline loops: CDR1 LGHNA, CDR2 YNFKEQ. The length of the CDR3 is 13 residues. V lost 1 base and J lost 4, with 5 bases in between. CDR3 region: CASSQAGYNEQFF. The CDR3 nucleotides are TGTGCCAGCAGCCAAGCAGGGTACAATGAGCAGTTCTTC.

Many counts were recorded for this clonotype. This sequence joins TRBV7-2 and TRBJ2-3; no firm D call. The V end lost 2 bases, the J end lost 4 bases, and 10 bases lay between the germline ends. The CDR3 has 14 amino acids. Germline lookup yields CDR1 SGHTA and CDR2 FQGNSA. The CDR3 reads CASSLFERSDTQYF. CDR3 DNA: TGTGCCAGCAGCTTATTCGAGCGATCAGATACGCAGTATTTT. Looking up the rest from reference TRBV7-2 and TRBJ2-3 gives the full variable domain: GAGVSQSPSNKVTEKGKDVELRCDPISGHTALYWYRQSLGQGLEFLIYFQGNSAPDKSGLPSDRFSAERTGGSVSTLTIQRTQQEDSAVYLCASSLFERSDTQYFGPGTRLTVL.

The table lists this clonotype with many counts. The chain uses TRBV12-3 or TRBV12-4 and TRBJ2-1, with 11 bases fitting TRBD2. Unmatched junction bases numbered 16, after V lost 4 bases and J lost 5 bases. This CDR3 is built from 19 residues. For the CDR3, the DNA is TGTGCCAGCAGTTCCCGCGGTGGGTCTAGCGGGAGGTACCACAATGAGCAGTTCTTC. This codes for CASSSRGGSSGRYHNEQFF.

This clonotype was detected ten times or more. The CDR3 protein is CASSLGLTGTRSHEQYF. The CDR3 DNA is TGTGCCAGCAGCTTAGGTTTAACCGGGACTAGATCCCACGAGCAGTACTTC. This chain connects TRBV7-2 to TRBJ2-7; 8 nucleotides align to TRBD2. The germline CDR1 and CDR2 sequences are SGHTA and FQGNSA. The CDR3 extends over 17 amino acids. The J segment lost 5 bases and the V segment lost 1 base, leaving 13 bases of the junction unmatched.